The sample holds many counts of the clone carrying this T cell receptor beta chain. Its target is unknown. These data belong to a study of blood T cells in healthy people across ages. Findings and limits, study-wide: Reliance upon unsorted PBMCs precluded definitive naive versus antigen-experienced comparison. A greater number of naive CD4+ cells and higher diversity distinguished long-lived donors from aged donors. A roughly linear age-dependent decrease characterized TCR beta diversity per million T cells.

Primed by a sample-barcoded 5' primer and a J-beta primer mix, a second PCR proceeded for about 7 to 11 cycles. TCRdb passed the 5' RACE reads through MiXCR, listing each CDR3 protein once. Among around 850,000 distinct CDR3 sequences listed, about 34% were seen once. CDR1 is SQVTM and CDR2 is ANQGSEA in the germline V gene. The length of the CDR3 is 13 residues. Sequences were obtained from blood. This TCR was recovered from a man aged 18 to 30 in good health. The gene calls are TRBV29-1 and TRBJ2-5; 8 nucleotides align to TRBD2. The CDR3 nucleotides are TGCGGCATAAAACTAGCGGCGGAAGAGACCCAGTACTTC. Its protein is CGIKLAAEETQYF. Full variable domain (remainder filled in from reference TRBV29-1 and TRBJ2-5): SAVISQKPSRDICQRGTSLTIQCQVDSQVTMMFWYRQQPGQSLTLIATANQGSEATYESGFVIDKFPISRPNLTFSTLTVSNMSPEDSSIYLCGIKLAAEETQYFGPGTRLLVL.